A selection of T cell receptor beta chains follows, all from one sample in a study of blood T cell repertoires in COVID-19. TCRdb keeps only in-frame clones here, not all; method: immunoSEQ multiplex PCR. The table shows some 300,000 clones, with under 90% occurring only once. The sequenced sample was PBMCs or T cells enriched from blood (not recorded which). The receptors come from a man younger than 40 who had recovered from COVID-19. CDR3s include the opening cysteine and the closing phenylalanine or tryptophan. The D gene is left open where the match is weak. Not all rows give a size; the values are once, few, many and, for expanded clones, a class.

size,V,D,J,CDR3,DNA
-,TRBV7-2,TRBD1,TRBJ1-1,CASSPDRGRFGAFF,TGTGCCAGCAGCCCCGACAGGGGCCGGTTCGGAGCTTTCTTT
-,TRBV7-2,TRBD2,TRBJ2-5,CASSSTSGTETQYF,TGTGCCAGCAGCTCTACTAGCGGGACAGAGACCCAGTACTTC
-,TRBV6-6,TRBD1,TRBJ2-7,CASKYGTGSHEQYF,TGTGCCAGTAAGTACGGGACAGGGAGCCACGAGCAGTACTTC
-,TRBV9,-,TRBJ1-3,CASSTDRGTIYF,TGTGCCAGCAGTACTGACCGGGGCACCATATATTTT
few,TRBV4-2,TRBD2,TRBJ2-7,CASSQLAGGLTEQYF,TGTGCCAGCAGCCAGCTAGCGGGGGGCCTCACCGAGCAGTACTTC
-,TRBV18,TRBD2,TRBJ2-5,CASSLPGLGPFLGTQYF,TGTGCCAGCTCACTTCCGGGACTAGGGCCCTTTCTGGGGACCCAGTACTTC
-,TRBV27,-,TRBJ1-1,CASSVAGLTEAFF,TGTGCCAGCAGTGTTGCAGGGCTCACTGAAGCTTTCTTT
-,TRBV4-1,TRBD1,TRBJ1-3,CASSYKQGPVLAGNTIYF,TGCGCCAGCAGCTATAAACAGGGGCCCGTTTTAGCTGGAAACACCATATATTTT
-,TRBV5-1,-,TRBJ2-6,CASSVQSSGANVLTF,TGCGCCAGCAGCGTACAAAGCTCTGGGGCCAACGTCCTGACTTTC
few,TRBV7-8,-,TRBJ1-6,CASSPLMRSSSYNSPLHF,TGTGCCAGCAGCCCCCTGATGAGGTCGAGCTCCTATAATTCACCCCTCCACTTT